Presented here are 11 T cell receptor beta chains from one specimen sequenced in a study of response to subunit inactivated influenza vaccine. TCRdb reprocessed the RT-PCR reads via MiXCR and lists one record per CDR3 protein. The data contain around 490,000 distinct CDR3 sequences, less than 10% of them singletons. The sequences come from PBMCs from blood, collected about 24 months after vaccination. These receptors all come from a man between 50 and 75 years old who received an inactivated influenza vaccine.

In this sample, this clonotype turned up a few times. This chain uses TRBV7-8 with TRBJ2-1; 7 bases line up with TRBD1. The CDR3 runs 16 residues. After removal of 2 bases from V and 6 bases from J, the junction contained 10 bases not matched to a gene. Germline CDR1 reads SGHVS; CDR2 reads FQNEAQ. The DNA of the CDR3 is TGTGCCAGCAGCTTAAAGGAGACAGGGTTTTTCAATGAGCAGTTCTTC. Amino acid sequence: CASSLKETGFFNEQFF.

This clonotype was observed many times. The rearrangement joins TRBV12-3 or TRBV12-4 to TRBJ1-5; D is unresolved. V was trimmed by 5 bases and J by 4 bases, leaving 6 bases between them. This CDR3 has 12 amino acids. The CDR3 region is CASSRGNQPQHF. Written as DNA, the CDR3 is TGTGCCAGCAGTCGGGGAAATCAGCCCCAGCATTTT.

V is TRBV2 and J is TRBJ2-5; D ambiguous. The V end lost 6 bases, the J end lost 1 base, and 9 bases lay between the germline ends. The CDR3 consists of 13 residues. Germline V gene data show CDR1 as SNHLY and CDR2 as FYNNEI. The CDR3 loop reads CASSWNSQETQYF. DNA for the CDR3: TGTGCCAGCAGCTGGAACAGCCAAGAGACCCAGTACTTC.

In the case of this clonotype: This may stem from a read error, because a much larger clone lies one nucleotide away. The rearrangement joins TRBV9 to TRBJ2-3; D possibly matches TRBD1 or TRBD2 (5 bases each). The CDR3 totals 15 residues. Germline V gene lookup returns CDR1 SGDLS and CDR2 YYNGEE. The CDR3 nucleotides read TGTGCCAGGAGCGTACGGGGCTTCAGCACAGATACGCAGTATTTT. Protein sequence: CARSVRGFSTDTQYF.

This rearrangement joins TRBV4-3 to TRBJ2-2, with D unresolved. V was pared by 1 base and J by 3 bases, with 15 bases between. This CDR3 is 17 amino acids long. Germline assignment: CDR1 LGHNA and CDR2 YSLEER. The CDR3 DNA reads as TGCGCCAGCAGCCAAGGGGCAGCGTCGATGTACACCGGGGAGCTGTTTTTT. Translation: CASSQGAASMYTGELFF.

V is TRBV7-2 and J is TRBJ2-5, with D possibly matching TRBD1 (5 bases). From germline, CDR1 is SGHTA and CDR2 FQGNSA. Trimming left V 5 bases short and J 3 bases short, with 13 bases between. The CDR3 extends over 14 amino acids. The CDR3 is CASSPQTGKETQYF. CDR3 nucleotide sequence: TGTGCCAGCAGCCCTCAAACAGGAAAAGAGACCCAGTACTTC.

V is TRBV7-2 and J is TRBJ2-3; no definite D call. Germline CDR1 is SGHTA and CDR2 is FQGNSA. V was clipped by 1 base and J by 2 bases, with 7 bases between them. CDR3 length equals 14 residues. Here the CDR3 reads CASSLGVITDTQYF. CDR3 coding DNA: TGTGCCAGCAGCTTAGGGGTTATCACAGATACGCAGTATTTT.

At least ten counts were recorded for this clonotype. This chain joins TRBV20-1 and TRBJ2-5; D tentatively fits TRBD1 or TRBD2 (5 bases each). The V gene lost 6 bases and the J gene lost 1 base, with 12 bases spanning the gap. Germline-derived CDR1 and CDR2 are DFQATT and SNEGSKA (reference sequence). The CDR3 is 13 residues long. The CDR3 DNA follows: TGCAGTGCCACCGGGACCCCCCAAGAGACCCAGTACTTC. Translation gives CSATGTPQETQYF.

This clonotype occurred a few times. This chain links TRBV4-3 with TRBJ1-3; no clear D. The V and J ends lost 1 base and 2 bases respectively, with 9 bases between them. The CDR3 covers 15 residues. Germline V gives CDR1 LGHNA, CDR2 YSLEER. The CDR3 sequence: CASSQVRAAGNTIYF. CDR3 sequence (DNA): TGCGCCAGCAGCCAAGTTAGGGCTGCTGGAAACACCATATATTTT.

This clonotype was seen once. This may stem from a read error, because a much larger clone lies one nucleotide away. The chain employs TRBV10-3 and TRBJ2-3; unclear D gene. The CDR3 length is 11 residues. V dropped 10 bases and J dropped 3 bases, with 8 bases sitting between them. Germline-derived CDR1 and CDR2 are ENHRY and SYGVKD. The CDR3 region is CATEATDTQYF. CDR3 coding DNA: TGTGCCACGGAAGCGACAGATACGCAGTATTTT.

This chain uses TRBV7-7 with TRBJ2-5; 9 nucleotides align to TRBD1. This CDR3 contains 15 residues. Germline V gene data show CDR1 as SSHAT and CDR2 as FNYEAQ (reference sequence). Unmatched junction bases numbered 10, after V lost 7 bases and J lost 4 bases. This CDR3 reads CASNTGQGQGETQYF. CDR3 nucleotide sequence: TGTGCCAGCAACACGGGACAGGGACAAGGAGAGACCCAGTACTTC.